The clone carrying this T cell receptor beta chain was detected only a few times. Its antigen is unidentified. This sample is part of a study of human T cells and chemical hapten exposure. Overall study: Each patient's scalp received weekly diphenylcyclopropenone throughout the roughly 24-week study.

Described time point: pre-sensitization, week 0. The sample's treatment: therapeutic diphenylcyclopropenone sensitization with weekly scalp DPC. General study points: Given that the donors had alopecia, their immune response may differ from that seen in healthy people.

The CDR3 length is 13 residues. Germline CDR1 and CDR2: SGHVS and FQNEAQ. Trimming took off 9 bases at V and 5 bases at J, with 16 bases between the two ends. Under the authors' procedure: Between about 23,224 and 700,000 TCRs appeared in each sample, and the median stood at about 93,000. TCRdb re-called the RACE reads with MiXCR, one entry per CDR3 protein. The V and J calls were determined by TCRdb, not by the authors. The sample includes some 250,000 distinct CDR3 sequences, around 7.3% of them seen just once. The sample in question was whole blood, obtained in connection with sensitization to the hapten diphenylcyclopropenone (DPC). The rearrangement links TRBV7-8 to TRBJ2-5; tentative D call: TRBD2 (5 bases). The clonotype originates from a man aged 18 to 30 with alopecia areata. Some clones in this sample may be carry-over from other donors' samples. CDR3 region: CASDLLGGETQYF. CDR3 in DNA: TGTGCCAGTGACCTACTAGGCGGGGAGACCCAGTACTTC.